The clone carrying this TCR beta chain showed up many times. The target antigen is unknown. TCRdb analysed the reads with MiXCR anew, one entry per CDR3 protein. The sample lists 200,000 to 300,000 distinct CDR3 sequences; 9.1% were seen once. The sample comes from a study of T cell repertoires in cytomegalovirus infection. Study context: The public TCR beta signatures pointed to both CMV infection and matching HLA type.

Study results and caveats: The ex vivo response was dominated by HLA-C-restricted CMV-specific TCR beta clonotypes. Cumulative frequency of public TCR beta families picked out carriers of CMV plus the relevant HLA.

The TCR was taken from a human donor in good health (CMV status not recorded). Some clones in this sample may be carry-over from other donors' samples. Specimen: PBMCs.

The CDR3 DNA reads as TGTGCCAGCAGTTTACTTGGCCAGGGAGGCAGCTCCTATAATTCACCCCTCCACTTT. Its protein product is CASSLLGQGGSSYNSPLHF. This rearrangement joins TRBV27 to TRBJ1-6; D is possibly TRBD1 (5 bases). From germline, CDR1 is MNHEY and CDR2 SMNVEV (reference sequence). Trimming stripped 2 bases from V and 0 bases from J, with 17 bases between. This CDR3 region has 19 residues.